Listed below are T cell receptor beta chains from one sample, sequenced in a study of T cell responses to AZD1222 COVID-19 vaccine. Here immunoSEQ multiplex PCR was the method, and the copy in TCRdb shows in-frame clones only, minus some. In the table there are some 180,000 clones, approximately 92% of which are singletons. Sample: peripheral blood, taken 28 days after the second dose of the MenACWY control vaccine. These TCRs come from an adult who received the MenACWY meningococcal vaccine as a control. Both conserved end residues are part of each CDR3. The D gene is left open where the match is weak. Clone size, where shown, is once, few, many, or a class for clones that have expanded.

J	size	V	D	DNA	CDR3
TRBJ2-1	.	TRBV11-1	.	TGTGCCAGCAGCTTAGCGGGAGTGGATGAGCAGTTCTTC	CASSLAGVDEQFF
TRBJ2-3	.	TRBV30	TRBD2	TGTGCCTGGGGGGAGGGGCGAGGGGAAGATACGCAGTATTTT	CAWGEGRGEDTQYF
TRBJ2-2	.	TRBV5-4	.	TGTGCCAGCGCCCGGGGCCGGGCTGGTGACGGGGAGCTGTTTTTT	CASARGRAGDGELFF
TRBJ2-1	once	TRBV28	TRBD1	TGTGCCAGCAGTCGACGTCTAACGCGGGACAGGCGATACAATGAGCAGTTCTTC	CASSRRLTRDRRYNEQFF
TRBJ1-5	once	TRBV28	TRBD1	TGTGCAATTTTCAGGGGGGCTGGGGGTCAGCCCCAGCATTTT	CAIFRGAGGQPQHF
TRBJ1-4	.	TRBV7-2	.	TGTGCCAGCAGCTCACAGTCGGGGGCTAATGAAAAACTGTTTTTT	CASSSQSGANEKLFF
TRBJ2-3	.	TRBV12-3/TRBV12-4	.	TGTGCCAGCAGTCCCCACCGGAATACGCAGTATTTT	CASSPHRNTQYF
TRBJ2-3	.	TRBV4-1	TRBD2	TGCGCCAGCAGCCAAGATGGGGCTAGCGGGGGGGCTTTCGACACAGATACGCAGTATTTT	CASSQDGASGGAFDTDTQYF
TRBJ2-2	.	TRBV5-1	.	TGCGCCAGCGCTCCGGGTGGGGGCTCCACCGGGGAGCTGTTTTTT	CASAPGGGSTGELFF
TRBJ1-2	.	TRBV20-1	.	TGCAGTGCAACCGGGACGGATGGCTACACCTTC	CSATGTDGYTF
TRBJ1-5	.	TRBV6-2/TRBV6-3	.	TGTGCCAGCAGTTACAGGTTGGTCAGCTTCGGCAATCAGCCCCAGCATTTT	CASSYRLVSFGNQPQHF
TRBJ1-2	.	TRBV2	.	TGTGCCAGCAGTGTGATGGGGCCGAACTATGGCTACACCTTC	CASSVMGPNYGYTF
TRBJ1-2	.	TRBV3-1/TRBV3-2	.	TGTGCCAGCAGCCAAAATCTTCTTCTTCCGGGCTATGGCTACACCTTC	CASSQNLLLPGYGYTF
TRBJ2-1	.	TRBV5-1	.	TGCGCCAGCAGCTTGATACCTAGCTCGGGCTACGACAATGAGCAGTTCTTC	CASSLIPSSGYDNEQFF
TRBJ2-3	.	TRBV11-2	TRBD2	TGTGCCAGCAGCTTAGAGACTAGCGGGGGGTGGGCTACGCAGTATTTT	CASSLETSGGWATQYF
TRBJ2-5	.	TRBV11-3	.	TGTGCCAGCAGCTTACATAACCAAGAGACCCAGTACTTC	CASSLHNQETQYF
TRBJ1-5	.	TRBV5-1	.	TGCGCCAGCAGCTTTGGTGAGGGGTCGCAGCCCCAGCATTTT	CASSFGEGSQPQHF
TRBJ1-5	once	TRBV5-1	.	TGCGCCAGCAGCCGTGATGGGTACCAGCCCCAGCATTTT	CASSRDGYQPQHF